Listed below are T cell receptor beta chains from one sample, sequenced in a study of blood T cells in healthy people across ages. TCRdb called the 5' RACE reads again in MiXCR, with one record for every CDR3 protein. Here the sample spans approximately 730,000 distinct CDR3 sequences, around 46% being singletons. Input material: blood. The receptors derive from a woman aged 55-69 years in good health. The CDR3 runs from the conserved cysteine through the conserved F or W. A D gene is named only where the DNA matches it firmly. The size field is filled for only some rows; it gives once, few, many or a size class.

d_gene	j_gene	v_gene	abundance	CDR3aa	CDR3nt
TRBD1	TRBJ2-5	TRBV6-2/TRBV6-3	once	CASNLQGYQETQYF	TGTGCCAGCAACCTACAGGGGTACCAAGAGACCCAGTACTTC
.	TRBJ2-3	TRBV5-1	.	CASSLAALSPDTQYF	TGCGCCAGCAGCTTGGCTGCCTTGTCGCCAGATACGCAGTATTTT
TRBD2	TRBJ2-3	TRBV10-3	few	CAISEGLAGGGTDTQYF	TGTGCCATCAGTGAGGGACTAGCGGGAGGGGGCACAGATACGCAGTATTTT
TRBD2	TRBJ2-5	TRBV10-3	.	CAISDDAREGRKTQYF	TGTGCCATCAGTGACGATGCGCGGGAGGGCCGAAAGACCCAGTACTTC
.	TRBJ2-5	TRBV20-1	.	CSARGLVGVQEETQYF	TGCAGTGCTAGAGGTCTTGTTGGAGTCCAAGAAGAGACCCAGTACTTC
.	TRBJ2-7	TRBV12-3/TRBV12-4	.	CASRYTGYTYEQYF	TGTGCCAGCAGATACACAGGGTATACGTACGAGCAGTACTTC
.	TRBJ2-6	TRBV20-1	few	CSVRQVTGANVLTF	TGCAGTGTTCGACAGGTGACTGGGGCCAACGTCCTGACTTTC
.	TRBJ2-1	TRBV10-3	few	CAISEGSRNEQFF	TGTGCCATCAGTGAAGGGTCTCGGAATGAGCAGTTCTTC
.	TRBJ2-7	TRBV10-2	.	CASSDSDLSSYEQYF	TGCGCCAGCAGTGACTCCGACCTGAGCTCCTACGAGCAGTACTTC
TRBD1	TRBJ2-3	TRBV2	few	CASSVQGVTDTQYF	TGTGCCAGCAGTGTACAGGGGGTCACAGATACGCAGTATTTT
.	TRBJ1-4	TRBV7-2	.	CASSQTGQAPGEKLFF	TGTGCCAGCAGCCAGACGGGTCAGGCCCCGGGCGAAAAACTGTTTTTT
.	TRBJ2-4	TRBV10-2	few	CASSEVQGPGHPAIQYF	TGCGCCAGCAGTGAGGTTCAGGGTCCCGGGCACCCTGCCATTCAGTACTTC
.	TRBJ1-2	TRBV18	.	CASSPGQPDLYGYTF	TGTGCCAGCTCACCAGGACAGCCTGACCTCTATGGCTACACCTTC
.	TRBJ2-3	TRBV12-3/TRBV12-4	.	CACSFVSAADTQYF	TGTGCCTGCAGTTTTGTTTCAGCGGCAGATACGCAGTATTTT
.	TRBJ1-6	TRBV12-3/TRBV12-4	.	CASSRNRVSPLHF	TGTGCCAGCAGCCGTAACAGGGTTTCACCCCTCCACTTT
.	TRBJ2-1	TRBV6-5	few	CASSYSGTSRGEQFF	TGTGCCAGCAGTTACTCGGGTACTAGCCGCGGTGAGCAGTTCTTC
TRBD1	TRBJ2-7	TRBV6-2/TRBV6-3	.	CASSYPEDRNSYEQYF	TGTGCCAGCAGTTACCCGGAGGACAGGAACTCCTACGAGCAGTACTTC
TRBD2	TRBJ2-7	TRBV20-1	.	CSALRDYDNEQYF	TGCAGTGCCCTCCGGGACTACGACAATGAGCAGTACTTC
TRBD2	TRBJ2-3	TRBV12-3/TRBV12-4	many	CASSFSGSTDTQYF	TGTGCCAGCAGCTTTAGCGGGAGCACAGATACGCAGTATTTT
.	TRBJ2-7	TRBV28	few	CASTSRGDEQYF	TGTGCCAGCACCTCAAGAGGGGACGAGCAGTACTTC
TRBD1	TRBJ2-3	TRBV7-9	.	CASSHKWDRGPDTQYF	TGTGCCAGCAGCCACAAATGGGACAGGGGTCCGGATACGCAGTATTTT
.	TRBJ2-7	TRBV29-1	many	CSVAGSSYEQYF	TGCAGCGTTGCGGGGAGCTCCTACGAGCAGTACTTC
TRBD2	TRBJ2-3	TRBV4-3	.	CASSQDRGTSGSTDTQYF	TGCGCCAGCAGCCAAGATCGGGGGACTAGCGGGAGCACAGATACGCAGTATTTT
TRBD2	TRBJ2-7	TRBV5-1	.	CASSNSGGAYKEQYF	TGCGCCAGCAGCAATAGCGGGGGGGCCTATAAGGAGCAGTACTTC
.	TRBJ2-7	TRBV5-5	few	CASSFSGGGTGEQYF	TGTGCCAGCAGCTTCTCCGGGGGAGGAACGGGAGAGCAGTACTTC
.	TRBJ2-2	TRBV3-1	.	CASSHRDTGELFF	TGTGCCAGCAGCCACAGGGACACCGGGGAGCTGTTTTTT
.	TRBJ2-1	TRBV21-1	few	CASSKVRVAGGYNEQFF	TGTGCCAGCAGCAAAGTTAGAGTAGCGGGAGGGTACAATGAGCAGTTCTTC
.	TRBJ2-3	TRBV6-6	many	CASGGGTDTQYF	TGTGCCAGCGGGGGTGGCACAGATACGCAGTATTTT
TRBD1	TRBJ1-1	TRBV12-3/TRBV12-4	.	CASSFLQGVNTEAFF	TGTGCCAGCAGCTTCCTACAGGGGGTGAACACTGAAGCTTTCTTT